The source of this T cell receptor beta chain is a study of response to subunit inactivated influenza vaccine. Trimming shortened V by 0 bases and J by 5 bases, and 13 bases separated the two germline ends. This CDR3 spans 16 amino acids. Germline V gives CDR1 KGHSH, CDR2 LQKENI. Broader study findings: Each seasonal flu vaccination may recruit only limited new T cells, authors suggested.

TCRdb re-called the RT-PCR reads through MiXCR, storing one row per CDR3 protein. Of more than 200,000 distinct CDR3 sequences in the sample, 9% to 15% were seen once. Note on this clonotype: The antigen is unknown.

The clonotype comes from a man in his fifties who received an inactivated influenza vaccine. The rearrangement uses TRBV18 and TRBJ2-2; weak D call: TRBD1 (5 bases). The sequenced sample was non-naive T cells sorted from PBMCs, obtained less than 15 days before vaccination. The CDR3 coding sequence is TGTGCCAGCTCACCACCATCGTCGCAGGGAACCGGGGAGCTGTTTTTT. Encoded protein: CASSPPSSQGTGELFF.